The present entry profiles one TCR beta chain with its context. Its antigen is currently unknown. The data originate from a study of T cell responses to AZD1222 COVID-19 vaccine. Measured with immunoSEQ multiplex PCR; TCRdb has only the in-frame clones, and not every one. The sample shows around 100,000 clones, around 87% of them seen only once. Study outcomes and limitations: Nearly half of spike-specific TCRs reportedly target unmutated variant regions. Vaccine-associated CD4 TCRs ranged over spike, dominating at 160-218 and 743-854. Spike-specific TCR breadth and depth rose after two AZD1222 doses. At baseline, seropositivity was found in only a handful of AZD1222 recipients.

V gave up 7 bases and J gave up 3 bases, with 25 bases separating them. Germline CDR1 SQVTM, CDR2 ANQGSEA. This CDR3 contains 16 residues. The clonotype comes from an adult in good health. Here the sequenced sample was peripheral blood, taken on day 0 of MenACWY control vaccination. The chain has TRBV29-1 and TRBJ2-7; D possibly matches TRBD1 or TRBD2 (5 bases each). CDR3 nucleotides: TGCAGCGCCTTTGCAACGGGACCCTTATCCGGCTACGAGCAGTACTTC. Encoded protein: CSAFATGPLSGYEQYF.